The present T cell receptor (beta chain) was sequenced within a study of Ad26.COV2.S vaccination and SARS-CoV-2 variants. Only in-frame clones appear in the TCRdb table, and some are missing; sequencing was by immunoSEQ multiplex PCR. The profile shows fewer than 400,000 clones, approximately 80% of them singletons. Treatment specified: about 20 received Ad26.COV2.S at low or high dose, single or two shots; roughly five received placebo; per-sample allocation not given. Following the first vaccine or placebo injection, samples were taken on day 63. About this clone itself: Other DNA sequences in this sample translate to the same CDR3.

V was clipped by 0 bases and J by 0 bases, with 6 bases between them. The CDR3 has 15 residues. CDR1 is LGHDT and CDR2 is YNNKEL in the germline V gene (reference sequence). This sample comprised peripheral blood, obtained in a trial of Ad26.COV2.S vaccine versus placebo. The V and J genes are TRBV3-1 (or the pseudogene TRBV3-2) and TRBJ1-3, with D tentatively TRBD1 (5 bases). This TCR was sampled from a person between 18 and 59 years old who received the Ad26.COV2.S COVID-19 vaccine or a placebo. For the CDR3, the DNA is TGTGCCAGCAGCCAAGACAGGGTCTCTGGAAACACCATATATTTT. Amino acids: CASSQDRVSGNTIYF.